Listed below are T cell receptor beta chains from one sample, sequenced in a study of blood T cells in healthy people across ages. TCRdb re-derived calls from the 5' RACE reads in MiXCR, one entry per CDR3 protein. Here the sample spans some 850,000 distinct CDR3 sequences, around 25% being singletons. This sample also appeared in a second study, on T cells of mothers and their children.

Input material: blood. All receptors derive from a boy younger than 18 in good health. CDR3s include the opening cysteine and the closing phenylalanine or tryptophan. Each record gives: J gene, V gene, clone size, D gene, CDR3 protein, CDR3 DNA. A D gene is named only where the DNA matches it firmly. Clone size is shown for a subset of rows, as once, few, many or a class of expanded clone.

j_call: TRBJ2-3; v_call: TRBV6-2/TRBV6-3; clone_size: -; d_call: -; cdr3_aa: CASRKGLTDTQYF; cdr3_nt: TGTGCCAGCAGAAAGGGACTCACAGATACGCAGTATTTT
j_call: TRBJ2-5; v_call: TRBV2; clone_size: -; d_call: TRBD2; cdr3_aa: CASRPGLAERQETQYF; cdr3_nt: TGTGCCAGCAGGCCGGGGCTAGCGGAGCGCCAAGAGACCCAGTACTTC
j_call: TRBJ1-4; v_call: TRBV25-1; clone_size: few; d_call: TRBD1; cdr3_aa: CASSDDRGRGEKLFF; cdr3_nt: TGTGCCAGCAGCGATGACAGGGGTAGAGGGGAAAAACTGTTTTTT
j_call: TRBJ1-2; v_call: TRBV28; clone_size: once; d_call: -; cdr3_aa: CASTTAQYNYGYTF; cdr3_nt: TGTGCCAGCACCACCGCGCAATATAACTATGGCTACACCTTC
j_call: TRBJ1-1; v_call: TRBV27; clone_size: -; d_call: -; cdr3_aa: CASSLSGDSIQAFF; cdr3_nt: TGTGCCAGCAGTTTATCGGGAGACAGTATCCAAGCTTTCTTT
j_call: TRBJ1-3; v_call: TRBV10-3; clone_size: -; d_call: -; cdr3_aa: CAISRGQDSGNTIYF; cdr3_nt: TGTGCCATCAGTCGCGGGCAGGATTCTGGAAACACCATATATTTT
j_call: TRBJ2-3; v_call: TRBV9; clone_size: -; d_call: -; cdr3_aa: CASSVASFGTDTQYF; cdr3_nt: TGTGCCAGCAGCGTAGCCAGCTTTGGCACAGATACGCAGTATTTT
j_call: TRBJ2-3; v_call: TRBV10-2; clone_size: few; d_call: -; cdr3_aa: CASSESRIPDTQYF; cdr3_nt: TGCGCCAGCAGTGAGAGTAGGATCCCAGATACGCAGTATTTT
j_call: TRBJ2-7; v_call: TRBV7-6; clone_size: few; d_call: TRBD2; cdr3_aa: CASSPIGGDEQYF; cdr3_nt: TGTGCCAGCAGCCCAATCGGGGGGGACGAGCAGTACTTC
j_call: TRBJ2-5; v_call: TRBV24-1; clone_size: few; d_call: -; cdr3_aa: CATSEDSGVETQYF; cdr3_nt: TGTGCCACCAGTGAGGACAGTGGGGTGGAGACCCAGTACTTC
j_call: TRBJ1-1; v_call: TRBV30; clone_size: few; d_call: TRBD1; cdr3_aa: CAWRAQGATTEAFF; cdr3_nt: TGTGCCTGGAGAGCGCAGGGGGCGACCACTGAAGCTTTCTTT
j_call: TRBJ2-3; v_call: TRBV3-1; clone_size: few; d_call: -; cdr3_aa: CASSQGAQASNTQYF; cdr3_nt: TGTGCCAGCAGCCAAGGGGCTCAGGCGTCAAATACGCAGTATTTT
j_call: TRBJ2-1; v_call: TRBV29-1; clone_size: -; d_call: -; cdr3_aa: CSVPADSWNEQFF; cdr3_nt: TGCAGCGTCCCAGCGGACAGTTGGAATGAGCAGTTCTTC
j_call: TRBJ2-5; v_call: TRBV20-1; clone_size: -; d_call: -; cdr3_aa: CSAPPSAGVQETQYF; cdr3_nt: TGCAGTGCCCCTCCCTCGGCAGGGGTACAAGAGACCCAGTACTTC